This entry features one T cell receptor (beta chain) sequence. The specificity of this receptor is unknown. No base-level quality is on record; no much larger clone is a single base apart. Read against the paper, the sample's treatment or condition label means: allogeneic hematopoietic cell transplantation with graft depleted of TCRalphabeta T cells and CD19 B cells. TCRalphabeta/CD19-depleted allogeneic hematopoietic cell grafts were given to the transplant recipients, all of whom were children. This sample was included in a study of T-cell reconstitution after alpha-beta-depleted transplantation in children (dated by TCRdb to between 2015 and 2016). Turning to the overall study: Using TCR repertoire profiling, the study quantitatively followed how T-cell immune reconstitution unfolded in children after TCRalphabeta/CD19-depleted allogeneic hematopoietic cell transplantation. What the study reported, not specific to this receptor: The apparently early alphabetaT-cell count recovery about two months after transplant was reportedly dependent on only several hundred rapidly expanded clones derived from non-depleted graft cells. Hyperexpanded clone frequencies declined over subsequent months; after one year, T-cell counts and TCRbeta diversity were mostly attributed to newly produced T cells. In some patients, the high TCRbeta diversity seen at day 60 was put down to recipient T cells and intrathymic progenitors that had survived conditioning.

V is cut by 5 bases and J by 6 bases, and the space between the germline ends is 16 bases. The CDR3 goes from the cysteine to the phenylalanine over 14 residues. The only DNA kept is the CDR3, 42 bases in frame from the first base. CDR1 SGHTA and CDR2 FQGNSA are derived from the germline V gene. Libraries were constructed by PCR. TCRdb names Illumina HiSeq 2500 as the instrument used. To normalize quantification of the TCRbeta repertoire, the TCR libraries were built with molecular barcoding that relied on unique molecular identifiers. TCRdb took the public reads, trimmed them with fastp at Q25, ran MiXCR for clone calling and kept in-frame beta chains. Each CDR3 protein appears once, grouped with its most common genes and DNA. The sample table contains about 90,000 distinct CDR3 sequences; only one count was recorded for roughly a sixth of them. The ten largest clones capture roughly a fifth of the sample.

The TCR was taken from a male patient between 2 and 15 years old who had a stem cell transplant for acute lymphoblastic leukemia, so the T cells may come from the graft donor. Specimen: PBMCs, mostly from graft donor cells, collected 180 days after TCRalphabeta/CD19-depleted stem cell transplant. The V and J segments used are TRBV7-2 and TRBJ1-1, with no reliable assignment of the D segment. The CDR3 protein is CASSGRSLLAEAFF. The DNA is TGTGCCAGCAGCGGACGCTCCCTCCTGGCTGAAGCTTTCTTT.